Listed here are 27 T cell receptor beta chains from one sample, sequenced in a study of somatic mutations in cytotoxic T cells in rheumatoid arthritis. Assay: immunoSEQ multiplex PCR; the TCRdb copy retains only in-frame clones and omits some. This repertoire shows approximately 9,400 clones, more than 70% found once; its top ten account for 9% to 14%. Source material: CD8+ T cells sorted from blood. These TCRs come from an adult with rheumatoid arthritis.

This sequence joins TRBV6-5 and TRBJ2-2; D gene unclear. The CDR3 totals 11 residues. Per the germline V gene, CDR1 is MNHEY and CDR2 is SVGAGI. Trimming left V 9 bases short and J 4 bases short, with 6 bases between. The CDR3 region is CASWSTGELFF. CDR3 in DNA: TGTGCCAGTTGGTCCACCGGGGAGCTGTTTTTT.

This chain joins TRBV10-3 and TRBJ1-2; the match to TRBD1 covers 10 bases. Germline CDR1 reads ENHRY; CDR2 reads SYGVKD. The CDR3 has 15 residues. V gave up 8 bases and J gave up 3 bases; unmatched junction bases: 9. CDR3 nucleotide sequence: TGTGCCATCGGTTCCGGGACAGGGGCTTACTATGGCTACACCTTC. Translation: CAIGSGTGAYYGYTF.

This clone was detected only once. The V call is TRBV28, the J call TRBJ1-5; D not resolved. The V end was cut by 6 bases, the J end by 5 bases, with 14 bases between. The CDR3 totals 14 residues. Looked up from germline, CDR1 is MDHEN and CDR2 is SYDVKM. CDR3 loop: CASSRHSVHQPQHF. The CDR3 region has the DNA TGTGCCAGCAGCAGACACTCAGTCCATCAGCCCCAGCATTTT. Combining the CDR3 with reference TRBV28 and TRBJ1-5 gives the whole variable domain DVKVTQSSRYLVKRTGEKVFLECVQDMDHENMFWYRQDPGLGLRLIYFSYDVKMKEKGDIPEGYSVSREKKERFSLILESASTNQTSMYLCASSRHSVHQPQHFGDGTRLSIL.

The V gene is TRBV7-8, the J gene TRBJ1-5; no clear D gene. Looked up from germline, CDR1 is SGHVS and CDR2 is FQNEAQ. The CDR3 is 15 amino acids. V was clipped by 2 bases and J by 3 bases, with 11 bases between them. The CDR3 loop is CASSLTAGLNQPQHF. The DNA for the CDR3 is TGTGCCAGCAGCTTAACAGCGGGCCTCAATCAGCCCCAGCATTTT.

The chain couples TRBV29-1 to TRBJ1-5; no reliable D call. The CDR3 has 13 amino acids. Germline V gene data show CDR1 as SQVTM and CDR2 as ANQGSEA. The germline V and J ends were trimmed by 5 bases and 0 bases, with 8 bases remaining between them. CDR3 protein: CSVTQDSNQPQHF. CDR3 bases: TGCAGCGTTACCCAGGATAGCAATCAGCCCCAGCATTTT.

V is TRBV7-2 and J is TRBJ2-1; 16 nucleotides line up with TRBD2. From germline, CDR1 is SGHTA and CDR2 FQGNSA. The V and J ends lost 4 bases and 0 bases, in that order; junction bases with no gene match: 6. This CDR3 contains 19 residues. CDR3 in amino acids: CASSSPGLAGGSSYNEQFF. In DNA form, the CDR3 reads TGTGCCAGCAGCTCCCCGGGACTAGCGGGGGGGAGCTCCTACAATGAGCAGTTCTTC.

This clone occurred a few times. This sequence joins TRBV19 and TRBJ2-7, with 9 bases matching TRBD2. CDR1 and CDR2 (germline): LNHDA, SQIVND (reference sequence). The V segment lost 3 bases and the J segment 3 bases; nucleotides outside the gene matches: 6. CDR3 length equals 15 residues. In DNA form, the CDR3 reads TGTGCCAGTAGTATCGTCAGCGGGGGGTACTACGAGCAGTACTTC. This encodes CASSIVSGGYYEQYF.

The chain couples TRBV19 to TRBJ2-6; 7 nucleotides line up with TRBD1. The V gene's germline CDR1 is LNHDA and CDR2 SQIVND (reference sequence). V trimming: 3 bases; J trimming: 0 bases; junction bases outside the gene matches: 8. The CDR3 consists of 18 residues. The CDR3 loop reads CASSILTGLVSGANVLTF. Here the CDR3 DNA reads TGTGCCAGTAGTATCCTGACAGGGCTAGTCTCTGGGGCCAACGTCCTGACTTTC.

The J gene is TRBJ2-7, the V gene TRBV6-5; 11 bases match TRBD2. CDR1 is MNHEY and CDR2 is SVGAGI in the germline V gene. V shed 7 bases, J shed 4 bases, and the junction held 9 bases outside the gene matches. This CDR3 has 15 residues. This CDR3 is CASTSASGGFYEQYF. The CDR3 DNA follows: TGTGCCAGCACCTCAGCTAGCGGGGGGTTTTACGAGCAGTACTTC.

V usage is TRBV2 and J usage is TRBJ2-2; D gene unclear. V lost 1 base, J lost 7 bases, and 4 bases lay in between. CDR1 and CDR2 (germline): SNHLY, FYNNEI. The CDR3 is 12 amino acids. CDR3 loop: CASSEGIGELFF. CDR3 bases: TGTGCCAGCAGTGAAGGCATCGGGGAGCTGTTTTTT. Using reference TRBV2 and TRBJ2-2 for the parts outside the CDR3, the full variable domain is EPEVTQTPSHQVTQMGQEVILRCVPISNHLYFYWYRQILGQKVEFLVSFYNNEISEKSEIFDDQFSVERPDGSNFTLKIRSTKLEDSAMYFCASSEGIGELFFGEGSRLTVL.

The CDR3 here is CASSLANSGEPQHF. CDR3 in DNA: TGTGCCAGCAGCTTAGCTAATTCCGGGGAGCCCCAGCATTTT. The V and J genes are TRBV7-2 and TRBJ1-5; D gene unclear. Trimming removed 0 bases from V and 8 bases from J, with 11 bases in between. The CDR3 length is 14 residues. The germline gives CDR1 SGHTA, CDR2 FQGNSA.

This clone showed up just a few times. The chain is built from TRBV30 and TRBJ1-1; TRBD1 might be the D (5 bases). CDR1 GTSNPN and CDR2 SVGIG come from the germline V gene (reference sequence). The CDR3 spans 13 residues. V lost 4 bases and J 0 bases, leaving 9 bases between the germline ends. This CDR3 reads CAWNWGMNTEAFF. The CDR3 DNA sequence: TGTGCCTGGAATTGGGGGATGAACACTGAAGCTTTCTTT.

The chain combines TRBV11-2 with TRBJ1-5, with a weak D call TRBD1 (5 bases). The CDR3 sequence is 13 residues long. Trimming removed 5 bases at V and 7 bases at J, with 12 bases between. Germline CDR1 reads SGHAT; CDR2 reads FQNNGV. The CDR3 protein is CASSPGTEQPQHF. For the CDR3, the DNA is TGTGCCAGCAGCCCCGGGACCGAGCAGCCCCAGCATTTT.

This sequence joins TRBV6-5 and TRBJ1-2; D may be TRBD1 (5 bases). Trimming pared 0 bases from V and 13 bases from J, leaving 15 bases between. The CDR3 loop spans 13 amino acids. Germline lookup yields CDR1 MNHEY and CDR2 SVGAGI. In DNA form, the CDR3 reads TGTGCCAGCAGTTACTCGATGGGGGAGGGGTGCACCTTC. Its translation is CASSYSMGEGCTF.

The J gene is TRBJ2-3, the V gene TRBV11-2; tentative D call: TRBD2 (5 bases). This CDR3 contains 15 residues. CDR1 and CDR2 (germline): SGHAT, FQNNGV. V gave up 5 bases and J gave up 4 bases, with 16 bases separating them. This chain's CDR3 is CASSPARRVADTQYF. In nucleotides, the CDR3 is TGTGCCAGCAGCCCAGCACGGCGGGTTGCAGATACGCAGTATTTT.

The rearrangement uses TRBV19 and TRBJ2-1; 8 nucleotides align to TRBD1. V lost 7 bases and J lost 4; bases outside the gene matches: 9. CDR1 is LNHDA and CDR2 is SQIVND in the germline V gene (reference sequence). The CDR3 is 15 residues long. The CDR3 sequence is CASNYGTGPYNEQFF. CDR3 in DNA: TGTGCCAGTAATTACGGGACAGGCCCTTACAATGAGCAGTTCTTC.

The CDR3, as DNA: TGTGCCAGCAGCGTTGGGGGGGCCAACAATGAGCAGTTCTTC. This encodes CASSVGGANNEQFF. This rearrangement joins TRBV9 to TRBJ2-1, with a tentative D call TRBD2 (7 bases). Per germline, CDR1 SGDLS and CDR2 YYNGEE. Trimming took 2 bases from V and 5 from J, leaving 11 bases between them. The CDR3 consists of 14 residues.

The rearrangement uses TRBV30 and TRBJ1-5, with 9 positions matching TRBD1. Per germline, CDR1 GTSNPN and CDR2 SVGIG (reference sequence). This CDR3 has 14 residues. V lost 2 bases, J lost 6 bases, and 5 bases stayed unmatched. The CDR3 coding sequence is TGTGCCTGGAGTCCGGGACAGGGCGGTCAGCCCCAGCATTTT. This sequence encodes CAWSPGQGGQPQHF.

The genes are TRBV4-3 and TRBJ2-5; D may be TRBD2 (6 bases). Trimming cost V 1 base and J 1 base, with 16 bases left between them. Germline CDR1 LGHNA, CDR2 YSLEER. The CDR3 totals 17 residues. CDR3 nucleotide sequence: TGCGCCAGCAGCCAAGTTTTTACCGGGGGAGTCCAAGAGACCCAGTACTTC. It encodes CASSQVFTGGVQETQYF.

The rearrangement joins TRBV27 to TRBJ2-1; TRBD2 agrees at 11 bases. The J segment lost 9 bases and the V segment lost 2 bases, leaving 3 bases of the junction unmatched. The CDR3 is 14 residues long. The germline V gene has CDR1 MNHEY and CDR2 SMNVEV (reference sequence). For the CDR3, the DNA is TGTGCCAGCAGTTTACTAGCGGGGGGTTCTGAGCAGTTCTTC. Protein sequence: CASSLLAGGSEQFF.

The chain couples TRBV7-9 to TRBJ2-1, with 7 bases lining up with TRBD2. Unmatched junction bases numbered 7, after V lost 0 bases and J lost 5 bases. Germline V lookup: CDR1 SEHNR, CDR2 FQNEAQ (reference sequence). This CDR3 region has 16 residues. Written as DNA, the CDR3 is TGTGCCAGCAGCTTAGCTACTAGCGCCAGAAACAATGAGCAGTTCTTC. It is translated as CASSLATSARNNEQFF.

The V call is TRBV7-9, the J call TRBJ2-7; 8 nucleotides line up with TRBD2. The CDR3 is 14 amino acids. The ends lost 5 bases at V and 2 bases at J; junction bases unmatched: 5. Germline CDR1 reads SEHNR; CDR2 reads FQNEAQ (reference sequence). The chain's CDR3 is CASSHAGGPYEQYF. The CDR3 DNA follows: TGTGCCAGCAGCCATGCGGGGGGCCCCTACGAGCAGTACTTC.

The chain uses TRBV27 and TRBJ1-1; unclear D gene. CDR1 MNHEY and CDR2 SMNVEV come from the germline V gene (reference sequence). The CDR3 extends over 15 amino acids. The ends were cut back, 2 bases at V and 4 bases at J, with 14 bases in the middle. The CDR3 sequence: CASSLTAYRGTEAFF. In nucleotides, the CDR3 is TGTGCCAGCAGTTTAACGGCGTACAGAGGCACTGAAGCTTTCTTT.

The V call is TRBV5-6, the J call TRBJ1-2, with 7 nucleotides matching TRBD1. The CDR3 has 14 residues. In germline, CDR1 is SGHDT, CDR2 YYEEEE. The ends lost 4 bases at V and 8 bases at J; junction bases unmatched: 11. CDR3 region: CASSSSQGQRGYTF. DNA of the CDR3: TGTGCCAGCAGCAGTTCACAGGGGCAAAGGGGCTACACCTTC.

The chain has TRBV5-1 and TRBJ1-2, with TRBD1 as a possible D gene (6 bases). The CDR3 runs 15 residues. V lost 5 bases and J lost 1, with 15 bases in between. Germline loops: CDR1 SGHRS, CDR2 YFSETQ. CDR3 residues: CASRVDRSFNYGYTF. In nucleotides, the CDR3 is TGCGCCAGCAGGGTCGACAGGTCTTTTAACTATGGCTACACCTTC.

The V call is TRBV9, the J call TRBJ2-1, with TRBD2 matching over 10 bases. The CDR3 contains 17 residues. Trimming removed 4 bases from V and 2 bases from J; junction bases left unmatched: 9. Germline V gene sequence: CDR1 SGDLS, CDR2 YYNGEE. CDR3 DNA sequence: TGTGCCAGCAGCAAAGGCAGCGGGGGGGCCCCCTACAATGAGCAGTTCTTC. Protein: CASSKGSGGAPYNEQFF.

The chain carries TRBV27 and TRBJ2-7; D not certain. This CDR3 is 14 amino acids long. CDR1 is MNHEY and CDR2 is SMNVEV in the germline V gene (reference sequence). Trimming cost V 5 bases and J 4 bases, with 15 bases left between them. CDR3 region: CASSVDPLGYEQYF. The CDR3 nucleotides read TGTGCCAGCAGTGTGGACCCCCTAGGTTACGAGCAGTACTTC.